These 28 T cell receptor beta chains originate from one sample sequenced in a study of T-cell reconstitution after alpha-beta-depleted transplantation in children. Preparation of the TCRbeta library was carried out with unique molecular identifiers. TCRdb processed the PCR reads anew with MiXCR; each CDR3 protein has one entry. The sample lists some 840,000 distinct CDR3 sequences, around 15% seen once, with about 5% in the top ten. Source: PBMCs, mostly from graft donor cells, taken 360 days after TCRalphabeta/CD19-depleted stem cell transplant. All receptors come from a male patient under 18 who had a stem cell transplant for acute lymphoblastic leukemia, so the T cells may come from the graft donor.

This clonotype was detected ten times or more. This chain links TRBV12-3 or TRBV12-4 with TRBJ2-1, with a tentative D call TRBD2 (6 bases). This CDR3 spans 15 amino acids. The V gene lost 3 bases and the J gene lost 4 bases, with 13 bases spanning the gap. The CDR3 reads CASSFTAGLYNEQFF. In nucleotides, the CDR3 is TGTGCCAGCAGTTTTACGGCGGGATTATACAATGAGCAGTTCTTC.

The chain recombines TRBV2 with TRBJ2-7; no clear D gene. Trimming removed 7 bases at V and 3 bases at J, with 10 bases between. Germline CDR1 SNHLY, CDR2 FYNNEI. The CDR3 length is 12 residues. The CDR3 region is CASIERRYEQYF. The CDR3 coding sequence is TGTGCCAGCATAGAAAGGCGCTACGAGCAGTACTTC.

The chain is built from TRBV6-1 and TRBJ1-2, with D possibly matching TRBD1 (6 bases). The CDR3 totals 14 residues. The germline V gene has CDR1 MNHNS and CDR2 SASEGT. Trimming removed 5 bases from V and 4 bases from J, with 14 bases in between. The CDR3 sequence is CASSQRRGLYGYTF. DNA of the CDR3: TGTGCCAGCAGTCAACGCAGGGGACTCTATGGCTACACCTTC.

This clonotype came up a few times. The DNA of the CDR3 is TGCAGTGCTAGAGAGACAGGGGGGGAGACCCAGTACTTC. Protein: CSARETGGETQYF. The chain couples TRBV20-1 to TRBJ2-5; 9 positions match TRBD1. Trimming at V came to 0 bases and at J to 5 bases, leaving 1 base not matched to a gene. CDR1 and CDR2 (germline): DFQATT, SNEGSKA (reference sequence). CDR3 length equals 13 residues.

This chain uses TRBV7-9 with TRBJ1-5; unclear D gene. Between the trimmed V and J ends, which lost 5 bases and 0 bases, there was a span of 14 bases. The V gene's germline CDR1 is SEHNR and CDR2 FQNEAQ (reference sequence). This CDR3 is 16 amino acids long. The CDR3 DNA follows: TGTGCCAGCAGCCCCCTTGCCGGAAATAGCAATCAGCCCCAGCATTTT. Amino acids: CASSPLAGNSNQPQHF.

This CDR3 reads CASSLSGQEPYEQYF. The CDR3 DNA sequence: TGTGCCAGCAGTTTAAGCGGACAGGAGCCCTACGAGCAGTACTTC. V and J are TRBV12-3 or TRBV12-4 and TRBJ2-7; 7 positions agree with TRBD1. CDR3 length: 15 amino acids. V gave up 2 bases and J gave up 2 bases; unmatched junction bases: 6.

The chain couples TRBV6-1 to TRBJ2-7, with TRBD1 matching over 7 bases. V lost 2 bases, J lost 5 bases, and 6 bases stayed unmatched. CDR1 MNHNS and CDR2 SASEGT come from the germline V gene. The CDR3 sequence is 14 residues long. This chain's CDR3 is CASSEWNRGNEQYF. The CDR3 DNA reads TGTGCCAGCAGTGAATGGAACAGGGGTAACGAGCAGTACTTC.

The genes are TRBV29-1 and TRBJ1-1; no clear D. This CDR3 spans 12 amino acids. Trimming took 4 bases from V and 1 from J, leaving 7 bases between them. Germline V gives CDR1 SQVTM, CDR2 ANQGSEA. CDR3 in amino acids: CSVGWANTEAFF. DNA of the CDR3: TGCAGCGTTGGGTGGGCGAACACTGAAGCTTTCTTT. The full variable domain, its missing parts supplied by reference TRBV29-1 and TRBJ1-1, is SAVISQKPSRDICQRGTSLTIQCQVDSQVTMMFWYRQQPGQSLTLIATANQGSEATYESGFVIDKFPISRPNLTFSTLTVSNMSPEDSSIYLCSVGWANTEAFFGQGTRLTVV.

The rearrangement links TRBV19 to TRBJ2-1, with 7 bases fitting TRBD1. Germline CDR1 reads LNHDA; CDR2 reads SQIVND (reference sequence). The CDR3 contains 15 residues. Losses at the gene ends were 1 base for V and 5 bases for J; bases not matched to a gene: 5. Written as DNA, the CDR3 is TGTGCCAGTAGTATAGTCGAGACAGGGAACAATGAGCAGTTCTTC. Translation: CASSIVETGNNEQFF. The full variable domain, completed using reference TRBV19 and TRBJ2-1, is DGGITQSPKYLFRKEGQNVTLSCEQNLNHDAMYWYRQDPGQGLRLIYYSQIVNDFQKGDIAEGYSVSREKKESFPLTVTSAQKNPTAFYLCASSIVETGNNEQFFGPGTRLTVL.

CDR3 in amino acids: CASSLLALAGGPDEQFF. CDR3 DNA sequence: TGTGCCAGCAGCTTGTTGGCGCTAGCGGGAGGGCCCGATGAGCAGTTCTTC. The chain couples TRBV5-4 to TRBJ2-1, with TRBD2 matching 12 bases. The CDR3 totals 17 residues. Unmatched junction bases numbered 10, after V lost 1 base and J lost 8 bases. Germline assignment: CDR1 SGHNT and CDR2 YYREEE (reference sequence).

In its sample, this clonotype was seen many times. The chain carries TRBV5-1 and TRBJ2-7; no clear D. Germline V gives CDR1 SGHRS, CDR2 YFSETQ. CDR3 length: 14 amino acids. The V and J ends lost 7 bases and 6 bases respectively, with 20 bases between them. The CDR3 here is CASAWEGSPLEQYF. The CDR3, as DNA: TGCGCCAGCGCCTGGGAAGGGTCCCCTCTCGAGCAGTACTTC.

This chain links TRBV5-1 with TRBJ2-3; D not certain. The V gene lost 1 base and the J gene lost 8 bases, with 14 bases spanning the gap. In germline, CDR1 is SGHRS, CDR2 YFSETQ. The CDR3 runs to 14 residues. CDR3 bases: TGCGCCAGCAGCTTGTCGGCTGGGCGTGGTACGCAGTATTTT. It yields the protein CASSLSAGRGTQYF.

In regard to this clonotype: This may arise from a read error, as a much more abundant clone is one base away. The conserved closing phenylalanine or tryptophan is absent in this CDR3, likely reflecting a read error. The chain combines TRBV5-1 with TRBJ2-3; D unclear. V shed 2 bases and J shed 6 bases, with 7 bases lying between them. Germline V gene lookup returns CDR1 SGHRS and CDR2 YFSETQ. The CDR3 has 12 amino acids. Here the CDR3 reads CASSFTYDTQYL. As DNA, the CDR3 is TGCGCCAGCAGCTTTACTTACGATACGCAGTATCTT.

There are a few counts of this clonotype. The V gene is TRBV18, the J gene TRBJ1-4, with D possibly matching TRBD1 (5 bases). Germline V gene sequence: CDR1 KGHSH, CDR2 LQKENI. The CDR3 contains 17 residues. The V end lost 2 bases, the J end lost 4 bases, and 17 bases lay between the germline ends. The CDR3 reads CASSPVTPGRVNEKLFF. CDR3 DNA: TGTGCCAGCTCACCAGTCACGCCCGGCAGGGTTAATGAAAAACTGTTTTTT.

This chain joins TRBV6-1 and TRBJ1-2, with a weak D call TRBD1 (5 bases). The germline CDR1 and CDR2 sequences are MNHNS and SASEGT. The CDR3 has 14 residues. V dropped 6 bases and J dropped 7 bases, with 18 bases sitting between them. The CDR3 spells CASRQYGGSGGYTF. CDR3 DNA sequence: TGTGCCAGCAGACAATATGGGGGATCGGGTGGCTACACCTTC.

The chain employs TRBV5-1 and TRBJ2-1; 15 bases match TRBD2. The CDR3 contains 14 residues. Germline V gives CDR1 SGHRS, CDR2 YFSETQ. Losses at the gene ends were 7 bases for V and 4 bases for J; bases not matched to a gene: 0. The CDR3 bases are TGCGCCAGCGGACTAGCGGGAGGGTACAATGAGCAGTTCTTC. Its translation is CASGLAGGYNEQFF.

The V and J genes are TRBV7-6 and TRBJ2-1; D is perhaps TRBD1 or TRBD2 (6 bases each). V shed 3 bases and J shed 10 bases, with 13 bases lying between them. Germline loops: CDR1 SGHVS, CDR2 FNYEAQ. CDR3 length equals 13 residues. The CDR3 protein is CASSLEGQGEQFF. The CDR3 nucleotides read TGTGCCAGCAGCTTGGAGGGTCAGGGGGAGCAGTTCTTC.

This clonotype has ten or more counts. This sequence joins TRBV29-1 and TRBJ2-2; 10 bases line up with TRBD2. From germline, CDR1 is SQVTM and CDR2 ANQGSEA. The CDR3 spans 13 residues. Unmatched junction bases numbered 1, after V lost 4 bases and J lost 5 bases. The CDR3 bases are TGCAGCGTTGGGACTAGCGGAACCGGGGAGCTGTTTTTT. Its translation: CSVGTSGTGELFF.

The rearrangement uses TRBV29-1 and TRBJ2-2, with D possibly being TRBD1 (5 bases). The CDR3 consists of 15 residues. Trimming shortened V by 6 bases and J by 5 bases, and 19 bases separated the two germline ends. Per germline, CDR1 SQVTM and CDR2 ANQGSEA. The CDR3 nucleotides read TGCAGCGTAACTCTTTCAACAGGTATTACCGGGGAGCTGTTTTTT. It yields the protein CSVTLSTGITGELFF.

This clonotype was seen repeatedly, ten times or more. The rearrangement links TRBV7-9 to TRBJ2-7, with a possible D match to TRBD2 (5 bases). V was cut by 5 bases and J by 2 bases, with 10 bases left in between. Germline loops: CDR1 SEHNR, CDR2 FQNEAQ (reference sequence). The CDR3 runs to 13 residues. The CDR3 is CASSPPGTYEQYF. The CDR3 nucleotides read TGTGCCAGCAGCCCCCCCGGGACCTACGAGCAGTACTTC.

In this sample, this clonotype turned up many times. The V gene is TRBV27, the J gene TRBJ2-7; TRBD2 is a possible D gene (5 bases). CDR3 length equals 12 residues. The V gene's germline CDR1 is MNHEY and CDR2 SMNVEV (reference sequence). Deletions cut 7 bases from V and 11 bases from J, with 18 bases between. CDR3 residues: CASIGPAGREYF. Here the CDR3 DNA reads TGTGCCAGCATAGGCCCCGCGGGTCGGGAGTACTTC.

The J gene is TRBJ2-1, the V gene TRBV4-2, with a tentative D call TRBD1 (5 bases). Germline CDR1 LGHNA, CDR2 YNFKEQ. The CDR3 consists of 16 residues. Trimming took 0 bases from V and 4 from J, leaving 13 bases between them. In nucleotides, the CDR3 is TGTGCCAGCAGCCAAGATTACGGACACGATTACAATGAGCAGTTCTTC. It codes for CASSQDYGHDYNEQFF.

Turning to this clonotype: A much larger clonotype is one base distant, so this may be a read error. The rearrangement links TRBV12-3 or TRBV12-4 to TRBJ2-1, with a weak D call TRBD2 (7 bases). The CDR3 sequence is 15 residues long. The CDR3 coding sequence is TGTGCCAGCAGTCCCGGGGGGCTGATAGAAAATGAGCTGTTCTTC. This gives the protein CASSPGGLIENELFF.

This clonotype has a count of ten or more. The rearrangement links TRBV6-5 to TRBJ2-2, with D possibly TRBD2 on 5 matching bases. CDR3 length: 16 amino acids. Germline V CDR1 and CDR2: MNHEY, SVGAGI. V was shortened by 0 bases and J by 4 bases, with 12 bases between the two germline ends. The CDR3 sequence is CASSYSEDLRTGELFF. The CDR3 DNA is TGTGCCAGCAGTTACTCGGAGGACTTGCGCACCGGGGAGCTGTTTTTT.

The chain uses TRBV7-3 and TRBJ1-1; tentatively, D is TRBD1 (6 bases). The V and J ends lost 8 bases and 1 base respectively, with 14 bases between them. Germline CDR1 reads SGHTA; CDR2 reads FQGTGA. This CDR3 has 14 residues. The CDR3 coding sequence is TGTGCCAGCGCGAGGGGGGGGCCGAACACTGAAGCTTTCTTT. Protein sequence: CASARGGPNTEAFF. Combining the CDR3 with reference TRBV7-3 and TRBJ1-1 gives the whole variable domain GAGVSQTPSNKVTEKGKYVELRCDPISGHTALYWYRQSLGQGPEFLIYFQGTGAADDSGLPNDRFFAVRPEGSVSTLKIQRTERGDSAVYLCASARGGPNTEAFFGQGTRLTVV.

This clonotype was found a few times. This sequence joins TRBV4-1 and TRBJ1-4; 10 bases match TRBD1. Germline V lookup: CDR1 MGHRA, CDR2 YSYEKL. This CDR3 spans 15 amino acids. V shed 4 bases, J shed 3 bases, and the junction held 2 bases outside the gene matches. CDR3 region: CASSRQGAANEKLFF. CDR3 bases: TGCGCCAGCAGCCGACAGGGGGCAGCTAATGAAAAACTGTTTTTT.

There are many counts of this clonotype. The chain has TRBV6-5 and TRBJ2-3, with D perhaps TRBD1 or TRBD2 (6 bases each). The CDR3 has 15 amino acids. Germline V gene data show CDR1 as MNHEY and CDR2 as SVGAGI. Trimming took off 1 base at V and 2 bases at J, with 10 bases between the two ends. CDR3 region: CASSYWGATTDTQYF. CDR3 DNA: TGTGCCAGCAGTTACTGGGGGGCAACCACAGATACGCAGTATTTT.

This clonotype was counted a few times. V and J are TRBV29-1 and TRBJ1-1; 7 bases fit TRBD1. Germline V gene data show CDR1 as SQVTM and CDR2 as ANQGSEA. This CDR3 region has 11 residues. V lost 5 bases to trimming and J lost 6 bases; unmatched junction nucleotides: 3. The CDR3 DNA sequence: TGCAGCGTTAACAGGGGATCTGAAGCTTTCTTT. This encodes CSVNRGSEAFF. Using reference TRBV29-1 and TRBJ1-1 for the parts outside the CDR3, the full variable domain is SAVISQKPSRDICQRGTSLTIQCQVDSQVTMMFWYRQQPGQSLTLIATANQGSEATYESGFVIDKFPISRPNLTFSTLTVSNMSPEDSSIYLCSVNRGSEAFFGQGTRLTVV.